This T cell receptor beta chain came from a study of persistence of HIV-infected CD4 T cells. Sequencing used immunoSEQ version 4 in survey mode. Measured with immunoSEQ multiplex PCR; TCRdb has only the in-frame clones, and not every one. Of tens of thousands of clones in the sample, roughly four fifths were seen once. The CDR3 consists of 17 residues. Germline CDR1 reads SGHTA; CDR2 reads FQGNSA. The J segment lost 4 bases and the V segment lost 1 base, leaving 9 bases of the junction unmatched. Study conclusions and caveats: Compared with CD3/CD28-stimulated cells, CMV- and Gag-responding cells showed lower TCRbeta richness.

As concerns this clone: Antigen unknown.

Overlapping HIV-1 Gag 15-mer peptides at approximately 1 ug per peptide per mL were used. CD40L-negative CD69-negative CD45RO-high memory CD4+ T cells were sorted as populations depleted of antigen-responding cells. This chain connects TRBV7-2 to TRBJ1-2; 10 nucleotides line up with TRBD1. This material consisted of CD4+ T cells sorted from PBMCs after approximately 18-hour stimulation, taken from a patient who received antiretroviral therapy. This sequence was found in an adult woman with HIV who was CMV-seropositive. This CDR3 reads CASSLEGPGQGIYGYTF. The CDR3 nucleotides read TGTGCCAGCAGCTTAGAGGGGCCGGGACAGGGGATCTATGGCTACACCTTC.